These 19 T cell receptor beta chains were sequenced from one sample in a study of beta chain features in type 1 diabetes. As every portion of the isolated RNA was reverse transcribed, the sequencing read expressed TCRB transcripts. Assay used: immunoSEQ multiplex PCR; TCRdb lists only in-frame clones, some missing. The data contain about 270,000 clones, 13% to 15% of them singletons. Material: naive CD4+ T cells from blood. These receptors all come from a woman aged 35 to 49 in good health.

This rearrangement joins TRBV18 to TRBJ2-5, with D possibly matching TRBD2 (5 bases). This CDR3 has 15 amino acids. Trimming pared 3 bases from V and 5 bases from J, leaving 16 bases between. Germline V gene sequence: CDR1 KGHSH, CDR2 LQKENI. In nucleotides, the CDR3 is TGTGCCAGCTCACCTGGAGCGGAGTCTAGGGAGACCCAGTACTTC. Translation gives CASSPGAESRETQYF.

This clone was counted only a few times. The rearrangement joins TRBV7-9 to TRBJ1-6; 7 positions match TRBD1. Germline V gives CDR1 SEHNR, CDR2 FQNEAQ (reference sequence). Losses at the gene ends were 5 bases for V and 7 bases for J; bases not matched to a gene: 11. CDR3 length: 16 residues. The CDR3 nucleotides are TGTGCCAGCAGCCTGACAGGGACCGGTAAAAATTCACCCCTCCACTTT. Translation gives CASSLTGTGKNSPLHF.

V is TRBV18 and J is TRBJ1-4, with 7 positions matching TRBD1. Germline CDR1 is KGHSH and CDR2 is LQKENI. The CDR3 sequence is 14 residues long. The ends lost 3 bases at V and 8 bases at J; junction bases unmatched: 6. CDR3 coding DNA: TGTGCCAGCTCACCTGACAGGGTCGTCGAAAAACTGTTTTTT. It codes for CASSPDRVVEKLFF.

This clone was detected a few times. CDR3 in amino acids: CASSAMGGDSTDTQYF. The CDR3 DNA sequence: TGTGCCAGCAGCGCTATGGGGGGTGATAGCACAGATACGCAGTATTTT. The chain uses TRBV9 and TRBJ2-3; maybe TRBD2 (6 bases). V was clipped by 3 bases and J by 0 bases, with 14 bases between them. The CDR3 has 16 residues. The germline V gene has CDR1 SGDLS and CDR2 YYNGEE. The full variable domain, in which reference TRBV9 and TRBJ2-3 provide the parts outside the CDR3, is DSGVTQTPKHLITATGQRVTLRCSPRSGDLSVYWYQQSLDQGLQFLIQYYNGEERAKGNILERFSAQQFPDLHSELNLSSLELGDSALYFCASSAMGGDSTDTQYFGPGTRLTVL.

The chain carries TRBV5-1 and TRBJ1-1; D remains unclear. Germline V gene sequence: CDR1 SGHRS, CDR2 YFSETQ. The CDR3 runs to 14 residues. V shed 5 bases and J shed 0 bases, with 11 bases lying between them. The CDR3 bases are TGCGCCAGCAGGGAGGAGGCGCTGAACACTGAAGCTTTCTTT. This codes for CASREEALNTEAFF.

This clone was detected only a few times. The chain couples TRBV19 to TRBJ1-2, with 7 bases lining up with TRBD1. Germline loops: CDR1 LNHDA, CDR2 SQIVND (reference sequence). The CDR3 has 13 amino acids. J gave up 7 bases and V 5 bases, and 7 bases lay outside the gene matches. The CDR3, as DNA: TGTGCCAGTAGTTTCCGGGACAGAAGTGGCTACACCTTC. This codes for CASSFRDRSGYTF.

The table lists this clone with a few counts. The V and J genes are TRBV7-9 and TRBJ1-1; D possibly corresponds to TRBD1 (6 bases). From germline, CDR1 is SEHNR and CDR2 FQNEAQ (reference sequence). The germline V and J ends were trimmed by 5 bases and 3 bases, with 13 bases remaining between them. The length of the CDR3 is 14 residues. The CDR3 spells CASSHREGYTEAFF. DNA of the CDR3: TGTGCCAGCAGCCACAGGGAAGGGTACACTGAAGCTTTCTTT.

This clone was detected a few times. The chain links TRBV7-2 to TRBJ2-4; 7 bases are shared with TRBD1. Germline V CDR1 and CDR2: SGHTA, FQGNSA. V shed 4 bases and J 5 bases; nucleotides not matched to a gene: 5. The CDR3 extends over 14 amino acids. In DNA form, the CDR3 reads TGTGCCAGCAGCTACGGACAGGTCCAAAACATTCAGTACTTC. Translation: CASSYGQVQNIQYF.

In its sample, this clone was seen a few times. The chain carries TRBV7-8 and TRBJ2-2; 7 nucleotides align to TRBD1. CDR1 is SGHVS, CDR2 FQNEAQ, per germline. The CDR3 loop spans 17 amino acids. Trimming at V came to 5 bases and at J to 1 base, leaving 10 bases not matched to a gene. CDR3 nucleotide sequence: TGTGCCAGCAGCCCATGGGGACAGCGATTGAACACCGGGGAGCTGTTTTTT. It encodes CASSPWGQRLNTGELFF.

J is TRBJ2-5 and V is TRBV7-9; D call uncertain. The germline V gene has CDR1 SEHNR and CDR2 FQNEAQ (reference sequence). V was trimmed by 5 bases and J by 3 bases, leaving 10 bases between them. The CDR3 is made up of 13 amino acids. As DNA, the CDR3 is TGTGCCAGCAGCGAATGGAGTAAAGAGACCCAGTACTTC. Protein sequence: CASSEWSKETQYF.

The chain employs TRBV7-6 and TRBJ1-1, with 7 nucleotides matching TRBD1. The junction had 13 bases not matched to a gene; V was cut back by 1 base and J by 8 bases. CDR1 and CDR2 (germline): SGHVS, FNYEAQ. There are 16 residues in the CDR3. The CDR3 sequence is CASSLGPKSQGPEAFF. DNA of the CDR3: TGTGCCAGCAGCTTAGGCCCGAAATCACAGGGGCCCGAAGCTTTCTTT.

The chain uses TRBV19 and TRBJ1-1, with TRBD1 as a possible D gene (5 bases). V was trimmed by 5 bases and J by 0 bases, leaving 7 bases between them. This CDR3 region has 13 residues. Germline V CDR1 and CDR2: LNHDA, SQIVND (reference sequence). Here the CDR3 reads CASSARVNTEAFF. CDR3 nucleotides: TGTGCCAGTAGTGCCAGGGTGAACACTGAAGCTTTCTTT.

The V gene is TRBV9, the J gene TRBJ1-3; 7 positions agree with TRBD1. Germline CDR1 and CDR2: SGDLS and YYNGEE. The CDR3 is 15 residues long. The ends lost 3 bases at V and 0 bases at J; junction bases unmatched: 3. CDR3 sequence: CASSAGQVSGNTIYF. The CDR3 coding sequence is TGTGCCAGCAGCGCCGGACAGGTCTCTGGAAACACCATATATTTT. Full variable domain (missing parts from reference TRBV9 and TRBJ1-3): DSGVTQTPKHLITATGQRVTLRCSPRSGDLSVYWYQQSLDQGLQFLIQYYNGEERAKGNILERFSAQQFPDLHSELNLSSLELGDSALYFCASSAGQVSGNTIYFGEGSWLTVV.

This clone appeared a few times. The chain joins TRBV6-1 to TRBJ2-1; 7 bases map to TRBD1. J lost 5 bases, V lost 1 base, and 17 bases had no gene match. The CDR3 is made up of 19 amino acids. Looked up from germline, CDR1 is MNHNS and CDR2 is SASEGT. DNA of the CDR3: TGTGCCAGCAGTGAAGGTCGCGTCCCCAGGACAGGCCATAACAATGAGCAGTTCTTC. This gives the protein CASSEGRVPRTGHNNEQFF.

The chain links TRBV18 to TRBJ2-1, with TRBD2 identical over 9 bases. This CDR3 has 19 residues. The germline V gene encodes CDR1 KGHSH and CDR2 LQKENI. V shed 4 bases, J shed 9 bases, and the junction held 22 bases outside the gene matches. CDR3 region: CASSLQSVRGGLVRSEQFF. The CDR3 DNA sequence: TGTGCCAGCTCACTACAGTCCGTGCGGGGGGGCCTGGTTCGTAGTGAGCAGTTCTTC. Variable domain in full (rest from reference TRBV18 and TRBJ2-1): NAGVMQNPRHLVRRRGQEARLRCSPMKGHSHVYWYRQLPEEGLKFMVYLQKENIIDESGMPKERFSAEFPKEGPSILRIQQVVRGDSAAYFCASSLQSVRGGLVRSEQFFGPGTRLTVL.

This chain connects TRBV11-3 to TRBJ2-3; 9 nucleotides match TRBD1. The CDR3 consists of 18 residues. Germline V gene lookup returns CDR1 SGHNT and CDR2 YENEEA. Germline trimming cut 0 bases from V and 8 bases from J; bases unmatched to any gene: 15. The CDR3 bases are TGTGCCAGCAGCTTAGATCGGGGGACAGGGATAGGCTCGGCTACGCAGTATTTT. It is translated as CASSLDRGTGIGSATQYF.

This clone was counted only a few times. This chain uses TRBV5-6 with TRBJ1-2, with 9 bases aligning to TRBD1. CDR3 length equals 17 residues. The germline gives CDR1 SGHDT, CDR2 YYEEEE. V dropped 1 base and J dropped 2; count of bases not matched to a gene: 9. The CDR3 sequence: CASSLRTGVFFNYGYTF. The CDR3 nucleotides are TGTGCCAGCAGCTTGAGGACAGGGGTCTTCTTCAACTATGGCTACACCTTC.

The chain joins TRBV19 to TRBJ2-3; 14 positions agree with TRBD2. Germline trimming cut 7 bases from V and 0 bases from J; bases unmatched to any gene: 6. Germline CDR1 and CDR2: LNHDA and SQIVND (reference sequence). The length of the CDR3 is 17 residues. The CDR3, as DNA: TGTGCCAGTAAGACTAGCGGGGGGGCCGAGAGCACAGATACGCAGTATTTT. It codes for CASKTSGGAESTDTQYF.

In this sample, this clone turned up a few times. V and J are TRBV11-2 and TRBJ2-7, with TRBD1 identical over 7 bases. Germline V gene data show CDR1 as SGHAT and CDR2 as FQNNGV. CDR3 length equals 15 residues. The V and J ends lost 3 bases and 2 bases, in that order; junction bases with no gene match: 7. CDR3 region: CASSFRTGTAYEQYF. The CDR3 nucleotides read TGTGCCAGCAGCTTCCGCACCGGGACAGCCTACGAGCAGTACTTC.